A single sample gave rise to the 15 T cell receptor beta chains below, sequenced in a study of identical twins. Each CDR3 protein gets one entry after TCRdb re-called the 5' RACE reads with MiXCR. The sample has about 690,000 distinct CDR3 sequences; roughly 20% are singletons. The sample was also linked to a second study, of T cells expressing NK-cell markers.

The sequenced sample was PBMCs. These receptors all come from a woman between 18 and 29 years old in good health.

The table lists this clonotype with a few counts. V and J are TRBV6-1 and TRBJ2-1; 12 bases fit TRBD2. CDR1 is MNHNS, CDR2 SASEGT, per germline. V lost 4 bases, J lost 2 bases, and 3 bases stayed unmatched. The CDR3 spans 16 residues. In DNA, the CDR3 is TGTGCCAGCAGTGGGGCTAGCGGGGGGGCCTACAATGAGCAGTTCTTC. This codes for CASSGASGGAYNEQFF.

In its sample, this clonotype was seen a few times. The gene calls are TRBV18 and TRBJ1-1; D unresolved. The CDR3 is 14 amino acids. The V gene's germline CDR1 is KGHSH and CDR2 LQKENI. Trimming shortened V by 3 bases and J by 3 bases, and 11 bases separated the two germline ends. As DNA, the CDR3 is TGTGCCAGCTCACCCGGAGGTCAGGACACTGAAGCTTTCTTT. Its protein product is CASSPGGQDTEAFF.

This clonotype appeared many times. The chain joins TRBV6-6 to TRBJ2-7; 7 bases align to TRBD1. Germline assignment: CDR1 MNHNY and CDR2 SVGAGI (reference sequence). V lost 4 bases, J lost 3 bases, and 3 bases stayed unmatched. This CDR3 is built from 13 residues. This CDR3 reads CASSWDRYYEQYF. The CDR3 nucleotides are TGTGCCAGCAGTTGGGACAGATACTACGAGCAGTACTTC.

The chain employs TRBV7-8 and TRBJ2-1; D possibly corresponds to TRBD2 (6 bases). Per the germline V gene, CDR1 is SGHVS and CDR2 is FQNEAQ. The CDR3 consists of 17 residues. Trimming removed 0 bases from V and 3 bases from J, with 15 bases in between. The chain's CDR3 is CASSLARAGRHYNEQFF. The CDR3 bases are TGTGCCAGCAGCTTAGCTCGAGCGGGTCGACACTACAATGAGCAGTTCTTC.

A few counts support this clonotype. The chain is built from TRBV5-5 and TRBJ1-1, with 7 bases identical to TRBD1. The junction had 5 bases not matched to a gene; V was cut back by 2 bases and J by 1 base. The CDR3 sequence is 15 residues long. The V gene's germline CDR1 is SGHKS and CDR2 YYEKEE (reference sequence). As DNA, the CDR3 is TGTGCCAGCAGCTTAGTCAGGGGGTGGAACACTGAAGCTTTCTTT. Its protein product is CASSLVRGWNTEAFF.

The chain couples TRBV5-1 to TRBJ2-7, with D maybe TRBD2 (5 bases). CDR3 length equals 14 residues. Germline assignment: CDR1 SGHRS and CDR2 YFSETQ. V was cut by 7 bases and J by 2 bases, with 16 bases left in between. The CDR3 region has the DNA TGCGCCAGCTGGAAGGGCGGGTTGGCCTACGAGCAGTACTTC. It codes for CASWKGGLAYEQYF. Based on the CDR3 plus reference TRBV5-1 and TRBJ2-7, the full variable domain is KAGVTQTPRYLIKTRGQQVTLSCSPISGHRSVSWYQQTPGQGLQFLFEYFSETQRNKGNFPGRFSGRQFSNSRSEMNVSTLELGDSALYLCASWKGGLAYEQYFGPGTRLTVT.

This clonotype was picked up a small number of times. V is TRBV20-1 and J is TRBJ2-7, with TRBD2 matching over 8 bases. V lost 4 bases, J lost 9 bases, and 17 bases stayed unmatched. CDR3 length: 15 residues. Germline CDR1 and CDR2: DFQATT and SNEGSKA (reference sequence). This chain's CDR3 is CSAIMRSGGPSGQYF. The DNA for the CDR3 is TGCAGTGCTATTATGCGAAGCGGGGGTCCGAGCGGGCAGTACTTC.

This clonotype was seen ten or more times. This chain joins TRBV20-1 and TRBJ2-1, with unresolved D. Germline-derived CDR1 and CDR2 are DFQATT and SNEGSKA (reference sequence). The CDR3 is 13 amino acids. The germline V and J ends were trimmed by 4 bases and 2 bases, with 9 bases remaining between them. In DNA, the CDR3 is TGCAGTGCTAACCTTGGCCCCTACAATGAGCAGTTCTTC. Its protein is CSANLGPYNEQFF.

This clonotype was found many times. The J gene is TRBJ2-1, the V gene TRBV29-1, with TRBD2 identical over 11 bases. V gave up 7 bases and J gave up 10 bases; unmatched junction bases: 15. CDR1 and CDR2 from the germline V gene are SQVTM and ANQGSEA. This CDR3 region has 15 residues. The CDR3 loop is CSAQRGIAGGVEQFF. CDR3 in DNA: TGCAGCGCCCAAAGGGGTATAGCGGGAGGGGTGGAGCAGTTCTTC.

This clonotype has more than one count but fewer than ten. The chain is built from TRBV12-3 or TRBV12-4 and TRBJ1-1; D gene unclear. This CDR3 is built from 12 residues. Deletions cut 7 bases from V and 6 bases from J, with 12 bases between. The DNA for the CDR3 is TGTGCCAGCACCAGAGAGACGGCTGAAGCTTTCTTT. Its translation is CASTRETAEAFF.

This rearrangement joins TRBV4-2 to TRBJ2-4; 12 nucleotides line up with TRBD2. V shed 1 base and J 1 base; nucleotides not matched to a gene: 14. This CDR3 has 21 residues. Germline V CDR1 and CDR2: LGHNA, YNFKEQ. This CDR3 reads CASSQVGPLAGGVGAKNIQYF. The CDR3 nucleotides are TGTGCCAGCAGCCAAGTCGGCCCCCTAGCGGGGGGGGTCGGGGCCAAAAACATTCAGTACTTC.

This sequence joins TRBV12-3 or TRBV12-4 and TRBJ2-1; D remains unclear. The CDR3 has 13 residues. V lost 7 bases and J lost 2, with 9 bases in between. The CDR3 sequence: CASKGPTYNEQFF. CDR3 in DNA: TGTGCCAGCAAGGGCCCTACCTACAATGAGCAGTTCTTC.

This clonotype was observed a few times. This chain's CDR3 is CASKGFENSPLHF. The DNA for the CDR3 is TGTGCCAGCAAGGGGTTTGAGAATTCACCCCTCCACTTT. V gene TRBV12-3 or TRBV12-4 combines with J gene TRBJ1-6; D is possibly TRBD1 (5 bases). The CDR3 contains 13 residues. Trimming left V 7 bases short and J 7 bases short, with 11 bases between.

The chain joins TRBV5-4 to TRBJ1-2, with a tentative D call TRBD1 (5 bases). This CDR3 region has 15 residues. Germline values: CDR1 SGHNT, CDR2 YYREEE (reference sequence). V lost 4 bases and J lost 8, with 21 bases in between. The CDR3 region is CASSGTRAGPRGYTF. Here the CDR3 DNA reads TGTGCCAGCAGCGGAACGCGGGCAGGGCCACGGGGCTACACCTTC. The full variable domain, completed using reference TRBV5-4 and TRBJ1-2, is ETGVTQSPTHLIKTRGQQVTLRCSSQSGHNTVSWYQQALGQGPQFIFQYYREEENGRGNFPPRFSGLQFPNYSSELNVNALELDDSALYLCASSGTRAGPRGYTFGSGTRLTVV.

The chain is built from TRBV20-1 and TRBJ2-1; D is uncertain. V lost 3 bases and J 0 bases, leaving 12 bases between the germline ends. Germline CDR1 and CDR2: DFQATT and SNEGSKA (reference sequence). The CDR3 is 15 residues long. Written as DNA, the CDR3 is TGCAGTGCTAGTCTCGCGGCTAGCTCCTACAATGAGCAGTTCTTC. Translated, it gives CSASLAASSYNEQFF.